This TCR beta chain was observed in a study of blood T cell repertoires in COVID-19. Study background: The samples span acute and convalescent COVID-19 from the United States, Italy and Spain. Sample material is recorded as cDNA or gDNA derived from T cells, B-cell-depleted T cells, or PBMCs.

This clone was seen only once. CDR1 is MNHEY, CDR2 SVGAGI, per germline. CDR3 length: 15 residues. With V trimmed by 6 bases and J by 4 bases, 4 bases remained unmatched. In the source study's methods: The authors estimated nucleated cell counts from reference gene primer amplification. Measured with immunoSEQ multiplex PCR; TCRdb has only the in-frame clones, and not every one. V, J and clone size are those of that table, while D and trimming were read from the DNA. The top ten hold about 1.2% of the sample, which has some 150,000 clones, roughly 84% seen once. This chain links TRBV6-5 with TRBJ1-5, with 12 bases identical to TRBD1. The TCR sequence derives from a man aged 55-75 years who had recovered from COVID-19. What was sequenced was peripheral blood. Written as DNA, the CDR3 is TGTGCCAGCAGCCGGGACAGGGGGCAGAATCAGCCCCAGCATTTT. Protein: CASSRDRGQNQPQHF.